Listed below are T cell receptor beta chains from one sample, sequenced in a study of identical twins. TCRdb re-called the 5' RACE reads with MiXCR, one entry per CDR3 protein. The data hold 520,000 or so distinct CDR3 sequences, with about 20% observed a single time. This sample was also put to use in a study of T cells expressing NK-cell markers.

The sequenced sample was CD4+ T cells sorted from blood. The source of these receptors is a woman in her late teens or twenties in good health. The CDR3 runs from the conserved cysteine through the conserved F or W. Each record gives: D gene, clone size, V gene, J gene, CDR3 protein, CDR3 DNA. D genes are given only for firm matches. Size values are once, few and many counts, or a class for expanded clones, and some rows have none.

d_gene: NA
abundance: few
v_gene: TRBV2
j_gene: TRBJ1-6
CDR3aa: CASSEGGVYSPLHF
CDR3nt: TGTGCCAGCAGTGAAGGAGGGGTATACTCACCCCTCCACTTT

d_gene: NA
abundance: NA
v_gene: TRBV20-1
j_gene: TRBJ2-3
CDR3aa: CSARPTSDSTDTQYF
CDR3nt: TGCAGTGCTAGGCCTACATCCGATAGCACAGATACGCAGTATTTT

d_gene: TRBD1
abundance: few
v_gene: TRBV5-5
j_gene: TRBJ2-7
CDR3aa: CASSLGTGGIYEQYF
CDR3nt: TGTGCCAGCAGCTTGGGGACAGGGGGTATCTACGAGCAGTACTTC

d_gene: TRBD1
abundance: NA
v_gene: TRBV29-1
j_gene: TRBJ1-1
CDR3aa: CSAVGQGNTEAFF
CDR3nt: TGCAGCGCTGTGGGACAGGGGAACACTGAAGCTTTCTTT

d_gene: NA
abundance: few
v_gene: TRBV7-2
j_gene: TRBJ2-2
CDR3aa: CASSLQANTGELFF
CDR3nt: TGTGCCAGCAGCTTACAGGCGAACACCGGGGAGCTGTTTTTT

d_gene: TRBD1
abundance: many
v_gene: TRBV20-1
j_gene: TRBJ2-3
CDR3aa: CSARQGADTQYF
CDR3nt: TGCAGTGCTAGACAGGGGGCAGATACGCAGTATTTT

d_gene: NA
abundance: many
v_gene: TRBV5-1
j_gene: TRBJ1-6
CDR3aa: CASSLGDNSPLHF
CDR3nt: TGCGCCAGCAGCTTAGGAGATAATTCACCCCTCCACTTT

d_gene: NA
abundance: NA
v_gene: TRBV20-1
j_gene: TRBJ1-2
CDR3aa: CSARNGPSYGYTF
CDR3nt: TGCAGCGCCCGTAACGGGCCTAGCTATGGCTACACCTTC

d_gene: NA
abundance: NA
v_gene: TRBV5-5
j_gene: TRBJ1-2
CDR3aa: CASNVGTSHYGYTF
CDR3nt: TGTGCCAGCAATGTTGGGACATCACACTATGGCTACACCTTC

d_gene: TRBD2
abundance: few
v_gene: TRBV5-1
j_gene: TRBJ2-1
CDR3aa: CASSLLSSGSNEQFF
CDR3nt: TGCGCCAGCAGCTTGTTATCTAGCGGGAGCAATGAGCAGTTCTTC

d_gene: TRBD2
abundance: NA
v_gene: TRBV20-1
j_gene: TRBJ2-7
CDR3aa: CSAILAGGLYEQYF
CDR3nt: TGCAGTGCTATCCTAGCGGGGGGCCTCTACGAGCAGTACTTC

d_gene: NA
abundance: NA
v_gene: TRBV2
j_gene: TRBJ2-2
CDR3aa: CASIRGHTGELFF
CDR3nt: TGTGCCAGCATCCGAGGGCACACCGGGGAGCTGTTTTTT

d_gene: NA
abundance: many
v_gene: TRBV10-3
j_gene: TRBJ1-1
CDR3aa: CAIIDAEGTEAFF
CDR3nt: TGTGCCATCATCGACGCGGAGGGCACTGAAGCTTTCTTT

d_gene: TRBD1
abundance: many
v_gene: TRBV12-3/TRBV12-4
j_gene: TRBJ2-5
CDR3aa: CASSWAGRDRQTQYF
CDR3nt: TGTGCCAGCAGTTGGGCGGGCAGGGACAGGCAGACCCAGTACTTC

d_gene: TRBD1
abundance: NA
v_gene: TRBV19
j_gene: TRBJ1-1
CDR3aa: CASNSYRGDTEAFF
CDR3nt: TGTGCCAGTAACTCATACAGGGGTGACACTGAAGCTTTCTTT

d_gene: TRBD2
abundance: NA
v_gene: TRBV7-7
j_gene: TRBJ2-5
CDR3aa: CASSLGASGSFEETQYF
CDR3nt: TGTGCCAGCAGCTTAGGTGCTAGCGGGAGCTTCGAAGAGACCCAGTACTTC

d_gene: NA
abundance: NA
v_gene: TRBV7-9
j_gene: TRBJ2-4
CDR3aa: CASSLGTPAKNIQYF
CDR3nt: TGTGCCAGCAGCCTCGGGACACCAGCCAAAAACATTCAGTACTTC

d_gene: NA
abundance: few
v_gene: TRBV20-1
j_gene: TRBJ1-1
CDR3aa: CSARKGHTNTEAFF
CDR3nt: TGCAGTGCTAGAAAGGGACACACGAACACTGAAGCTTTCTTT

d_gene: NA
abundance: NA
v_gene: TRBV12-3/TRBV12-4
j_gene: TRBJ2-5
CDR3aa: CASSLRGTPPGETQYF
CDR3nt: TGTGCCAGCAGTTTAAGGGGGACACCGCCTGGGGAGACCCAGTACTTC

d_gene: NA
abundance: NA
v_gene: TRBV11-2
j_gene: TRBJ1-4
CDR3aa: CASTLLRGGSTEKLFF
CDR3nt: TGTGCCAGCACCTTGTTACGGGGGGGGAGTACTGAAAAACTGTTTTTT

d_gene: NA
abundance: few
v_gene: TRBV20-1
j_gene: TRBJ2-1
CDR3aa: CSASGTNNNEQFF
CDR3nt: TGCAGTGCTAGTGGGACCAATAACAATGAGCAGTTCTTC

d_gene: NA
abundance: few
v_gene: TRBV12-3/TRBV12-4
j_gene: TRBJ2-5
CDR3aa: CASSQRGAIETQYF
CDR3nt: TGTGCCAGCAGTCAAAGGGGGGCAATAGAGACCCAGTACTTC

d_gene: NA
abundance: NA
v_gene: TRBV6-5
j_gene: TRBJ2-2
CDR3aa: CASSYLTGLPGELFF
CDR3nt: TGTGCCAGCAGTTACCTCACCGGGCTGCCCGGGGAGCTGTTTTTT

d_gene: NA
abundance: few
v_gene: TRBV7-9
j_gene: TRBJ2-2
CDR3aa: CASSFPGPPNTGELFF
CDR3nt: TGTGCCAGCAGCTTTCCGGGACCGCCGAACACCGGGGAGCTGTTTTTT

d_gene: NA
abundance: NA
v_gene: TRBV7-3
j_gene: TRBJ2-5
CDR3aa: CASSSGTERTQYF
CDR3nt: TGTGCCAGCAGCTCCGGGACGGAAAGGACCCAGTACTTC

d_gene: NA
abundance: NA
v_gene: TRBV2
j_gene: TRBJ2-2
CDR3aa: CASSGDIHTGELFF
CDR3nt: TGTGCCAGCAGCGGCGACATACACACCGGGGAGCTGTTTTTT

d_gene: NA
abundance: NA
v_gene: TRBV4-2
j_gene: TRBJ2-2
CDR3aa: CASSRIFRDTDTGELFF
CDR3nt: TGTGCCAGCAGCCGAATATTCCGGGACACGGACACCGGGGAGCTGTTTTTT

d_gene: TRBD1
abundance: NA
v_gene: TRBV4-1
j_gene: TRBJ1-1
CDR3aa: CASSQNRGQDTEAFF
CDR3nt: TGCGCCAGCAGCCAGAACAGGGGGCAGGACACTGAAGCTTTCTTT

d_gene: TRBD1
abundance: few
v_gene: TRBV27
j_gene: TRBJ2-7
CDR3aa: CASRVTGGPPGEQYF
CDR3nt: TGTGCCAGCAGGGTTACAGGGGGTCCGCCCGGGGAGCAGTACTTC

d_gene: NA
abundance: NA
v_gene: TRBV20-1
j_gene: TRBJ1-1
CDR3aa: CSAMTNTEAFF
CDR3nt: TGCAGTGCTATGACCAACACTGAAGCTTTCTTT

d_gene: NA
abundance: NA
v_gene: TRBV12-3/TRBV12-4
j_gene: TRBJ1-2
CDR3aa: CASRDRDIHDYGYTF
CDR3nt: TGTGCCAGCAGGGACCGGGACATTCATGACTATGGCTACACCTTC

d_gene: NA
abundance: few
v_gene: TRBV20-1
j_gene: TRBJ1-2
CDR3aa: CSATPAGYTF
CDR3nt: TGCAGTGCTACCCCTGCGGGCTACACCTTC

d_gene: NA
abundance: few
v_gene: TRBV20-1
j_gene: TRBJ2-3
CDR3aa: CSAIGQKNTDTQYF
CDR3nt: TGCAGTGCTATAGGACAGAAGAACACAGATACGCAGTATTTT

d_gene: NA
abundance: few
v_gene: TRBV20-1
j_gene: TRBJ2-6
CDR3aa: CSARDKTEASGANVLTF
CDR3nt: TGCAGTGCTAGGGACAAGACAGAGGCTTCTGGGGCCAACGTCCTGACTTTC

d_gene: TRBD2
abundance: NA
v_gene: TRBV2
j_gene: TRBJ2-7
CDR3aa: CASGGFWGNEQYF
CDR3nt: TGTGCCTCCGGGGGGTTTTGGGGGAACGAGCAGTACTTC

d_gene: NA
abundance: few
v_gene: TRBV10-3
j_gene: TRBJ1-5
CDR3aa: CAISESGAQPQHF
CDR3nt: TGTGCCATCAGTGAGTCAGGGGCCCAGCCCCAGCATTTT

d_gene: TRBD2
abundance: once
v_gene: TRBV20-1
j_gene: TRBJ2-1
CDR3aa: CSASGLAKNEQFF
CDR3nt: TGCAGTGCTAGTGGACTAGCAAAAAATGAGCAGTTCTTC

d_gene: NA
abundance: NA
v_gene: TRBV27
j_gene: TRBJ1-1
CDR3aa: CASSLEPGAEAFF
CDR3nt: TGTGCCAGCAGTTTAGAGCCAGGCGCTGAAGCTTTCTTT

d_gene: TRBD2
abundance: NA
v_gene: TRBV20-1
j_gene: TRBJ2-5
CDR3aa: CSARPSGYQETQYF
CDR3nt: TGCAGTGCTAGACCTAGCGGGTACCAAGAGACCCAGTACTTC

d_gene: TRBD2
abundance: NA
v_gene: TRBV6-2/TRBV6-3
j_gene: TRBJ2-7
CDR3aa: CASRPLAGGDEQYF
CDR3nt: TGTGCCAGCAGACCTCTAGCGGGAGGAGACGAGCAGTACTTC

d_gene: NA
abundance: NA
v_gene: TRBV9
j_gene: TRBJ1-1
CDR3aa: CASSAGRGWGTEAFF
CDR3nt: TGTGCCAGCAGCGCTGGACGGGGATGGGGCACTGAAGCTTTCTTT

d_gene: TRBD1
abundance: few
v_gene: TRBV6-2/TRBV6-3
j_gene: TRBJ2-1
CDR3aa: CASSYGDREGNEQFF
CDR3nt: TGTGCCAGCAGTTACGGGGACAGGGAGGGTAATGAGCAGTTCTTC

d_gene: NA
abundance: many
v_gene: TRBV6-5
j_gene: TRBJ2-1
CDR3aa: CASSYGLARNEQFF
CDR3nt: TGTGCCAGCAGTTACGGGCTAGCGAGGAATGAGCAGTTCTTC

d_gene: TRBD2
abundance: few
v_gene: TRBV20-1
j_gene: TRBJ2-3
CDR3aa: CSAWASGSTDTQYF
CDR3nt: TGCAGTGCTTGGGCTAGCGGAAGCACAGATACGCAGTATTTT

d_gene: NA
abundance: NA
v_gene: TRBV14
j_gene: TRBJ2-5
CDR3aa: CASSQQGGTQYF
CDR3nt: TGTGCCAGCAGCCAACAGGGGGGGACCCAGTACTTC

d_gene: TRBD2
abundance: NA
v_gene: TRBV20-1
j_gene: TRBJ2-7
CDR3aa: CSARDRTGGTYEQYF
CDR3nt: TGCAGTGCTAGAGATCGAACGGGAGGGACCTACGAGCAGTACTTC

d_gene: TRBD2
abundance: few
v_gene: TRBV20-1
j_gene: TRBJ2-3
CDR3aa: CSARLAGVLDTQYF
CDR3nt: TGCAGTGCTAGGCTAGCGGGAGTTTTAGATACGCAGTATTTT

d_gene: NA
abundance: NA
v_gene: TRBV6-2/TRBV6-3
j_gene: TRBJ2-7
CDR3aa: CASTRDSYEQYF
CDR3nt: TGTGCCAGCACCAGGGACTCCTACGAGCAGTACTTC

d_gene: NA
abundance: few
v_gene: TRBV9
j_gene: TRBJ1-1
CDR3aa: CASSAFGSEAFF
CDR3nt: TGTGCCAGCAGCGCCTTTGGGTCCGAAGCTTTCTTT

d_gene: NA
abundance: NA
v_gene: TRBV7-9
j_gene: TRBJ1-2
CDR3aa: CASSARTGYTF
CDR3nt: TGTGCCAGCAGCGCAAGGACGGGCTACACCTTC

d_gene: NA
abundance: NA
v_gene: TRBV5-1
j_gene: TRBJ1-1
CDR3aa: CASSSTAMNTEAFF
CDR3nt: TGCGCCAGCAGCTCGACGGCAATGAACACTGAAGCTTTCTTT

d_gene: NA
abundance: NA
v_gene: TRBV12-3/TRBV12-4
j_gene: TRBJ1-6
CDR3aa: CASSRTSSAPLHF
CDR3nt: TGTGCCAGCAGTCGGACCTCCTCGGCCCCCCTCCACTTT

d_gene: NA
abundance: few
v_gene: TRBV12-3/TRBV12-4
j_gene: TRBJ1-5
CDR3aa: CASSFRGRQPQHF
CDR3nt: TGTGCCAGCAGTTTCAGGGGAAGGCAGCCCCAGCATTTT